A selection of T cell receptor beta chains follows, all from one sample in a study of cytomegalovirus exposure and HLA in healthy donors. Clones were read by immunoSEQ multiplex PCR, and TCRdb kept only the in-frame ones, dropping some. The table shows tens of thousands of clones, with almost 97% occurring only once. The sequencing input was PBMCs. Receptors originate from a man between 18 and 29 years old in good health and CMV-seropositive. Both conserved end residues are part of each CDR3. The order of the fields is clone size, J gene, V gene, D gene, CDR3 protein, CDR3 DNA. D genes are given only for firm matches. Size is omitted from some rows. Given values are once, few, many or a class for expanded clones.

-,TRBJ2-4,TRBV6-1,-,CASSALPAKNIQYF,TGTGCCAGCAGCGCACTCCCGGCCAAAAACATTCAGTACTTC
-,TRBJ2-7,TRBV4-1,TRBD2,CASSQGLAGGHEQYF,TGCGCCAGCAGCCAAGGACTAGCGGGAGGGCACGAGCAGTACTTC
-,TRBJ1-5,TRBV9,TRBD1,CASSGGQGGHQPQHF,TGTGCCAGCAGCGGCGGACAGGGAGGGCATCAGCCCCAGCATTTT
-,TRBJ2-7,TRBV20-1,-,CSAPQGNEQYF,TGCAGTGCTCCACAGGGAAACGAGCAGTACTTC
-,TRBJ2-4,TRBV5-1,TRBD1,CASSSTGAKAKNIQYF,TGCGCCAGCAGCTCCACAGGGGCGAAGGCCAAAAACATTCAGTACTTC
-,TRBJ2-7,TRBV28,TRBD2,CASSSGTSGTYEQYF,TGTGCCAGCAGTTCCGGGACTAGCGGGACCTACGAGCAGTACTTC
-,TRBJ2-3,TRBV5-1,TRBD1,CASSWGDRDSTDTQYF,TGCGCCAGCAGCTGGGGGGACAGGGATAGCACAGATACGCAGTATTTT
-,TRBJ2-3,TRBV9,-,CASSKNTNPDTQYF,TGTGCCAGCAGCAAAAACACTAATCCAGATACGCAGTATTTT
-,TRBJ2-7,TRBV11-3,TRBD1,CASSTGQGYEQYF,TGTGCCAGCAGCACCGGACAGGGCTACGAGCAGTACTTC
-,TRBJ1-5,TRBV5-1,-,CASSLAQGGQPQHF,TGCGCCAGCAGCTTGGCTCAGGGAGGTCAGCCCCAGCATTTT
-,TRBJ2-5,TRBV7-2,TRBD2,CASNLLADQETQYF,TGTGCCAGCAACTTACTAGCGGACCAAGAGACCCAGTACTTC
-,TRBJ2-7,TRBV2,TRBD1,CASTYLTGSDEQYF,TGTGCCAGCACCTATTTGACAGGGAGCGACGAGCAGTACTTC
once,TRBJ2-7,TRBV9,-,CASSTIAALGEQYF,TGTGCCAGCAGCACTATAGCGGCCTTAGGCGAGCAGTACTTC
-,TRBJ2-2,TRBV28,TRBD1,CASRSGTGVTGELFF,TGTGCCAGCAGGTCGGGGACAGGGGTCACCGGGGAGCTGTTTTTT
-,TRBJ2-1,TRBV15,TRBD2,CATRPKLAGVNEQFF,TGTGCCACCAGACCTAAACTAGCGGGAGTCAATGAGCAGTTCTTC
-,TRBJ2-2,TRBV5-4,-,CASSWGTAGELFF,TGTGCCAGCAGCTGGGGCACGGCCGGGGAGCTGTTTTTT
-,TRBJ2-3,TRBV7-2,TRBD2,CASSMLAGLTDTQYF,TGTGCCAGCAGCATGCTAGCGGGACTCACAGATACGCAGTATTTT
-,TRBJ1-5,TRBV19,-,CASRGWGDSNQPQHF,TGTGCCAGTAGAGGATGGGGGGATAGCAATCAGCCCCAGCATTTT
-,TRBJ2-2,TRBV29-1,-,CSATFRRAGELFF,-
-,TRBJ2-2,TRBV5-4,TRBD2,CASSFPAGGPSTGELFF,TGTGCCAGCAGCTTCCCAGCGGGAGGGCCGTCCACCGGGGAGCTGTTTTTT